One and the same sample provided the 32 T cell receptor beta chains below, sequenced in a study of T cell responses to AZD1222 COVID-19 vaccine. Profiling relied on immunoSEQ multiplex PCR, and the TCRdb table lists in-frame clones only, not all of them. The table lists approximately 100,000 clones, 92% of them singletons. Sequencing used peripheral blood, obtained on day 0 of AZD1222 vaccination. The source of these receptors is an adult in good health.

CDR3 loop: CASSQDNWGRGTGELFF. CDR3 bases: TGTGCCAGCAGCCAAGATAATTGGGGGCGCGGCACCGGGGAGCTGTTTTTT. The chain combines TRBV3-1 (or the pseudogene TRBV3-2) with TRBJ2-2, with D perhaps matching TRBD1 (6 bases). Germline values: CDR1 LGHDT, CDR2 YNNKEL (reference sequence). Trimming stripped 0 bases from V and 4 bases from J, with 15 bases between. The CDR3 has 17 amino acids.

The rearrangement joins TRBV6-5 to TRBJ1-2; no definite D call. Looked up from germline, CDR1 is MNHEY and CDR2 is SVGAGI. The ends were cut back, 7 bases at V and 8 bases at J, with 14 bases in the middle. The length of the CDR3 is 12 residues. CDR3 sequence reads: CASTSWAAGYTF. As DNA, the CDR3 is TGTGCCAGCACCTCCTGGGCTGCGGGCTACACCTTC.

V is TRBV6-2 or TRBV6-3 and J is TRBJ1-1, with TRBD1 identical over 10 bases. After removal of 5 bases from V and 5 bases from J, the junction contained 2 bases not matched to a gene. Germline V gene sequence: CDR1 MNHEY, CDR2 SVGEGT. This CDR3 contains 13 residues. The CDR3 protein is CASSRDRGTEAFF. The CDR3 DNA is TGTGCCAGCAGTCGGGACAGGGGAACTGAAGCTTTCTTT.

This chain links TRBV28 with TRBJ1-6, with 7 bases fitting TRBD1. Per germline, CDR1 MDHEN and CDR2 SYDVKM. The CDR3 has 13 amino acids. J was trimmed by 10 bases and V by 6 bases; bases with no gene match: 6. CDR3 nucleotide sequence: TGTGCCAGCAGCACAGGGGACGGGTCACCCCTCCACTTT. Protein: CASSTGDGSPLHF.

This clone has only one observation. J is TRBJ2-1 and V is TRBV7-2; 7 bases fit TRBD1. V was pared by 4 bases and J by 5 bases, with 14 bases of the junction left unmatched. The CDR3 is made up of 17 amino acids. Looked up from germline, CDR1 is SGHTA and CDR2 is FQGNSA. For the CDR3, the DNA is TGTGCCAGCAGCTCGAGCCAGACAGGGATGGGGCACAATGAGCAGTTCTTC. It is translated as CASSSSQTGMGHNEQFF.

This clone is a singleton in its sample. The V gene is TRBV2, the J gene TRBJ1-2; 7 bases are a match to TRBD1. This CDR3 spans 11 amino acids. Trimming at V came to 11 bases and at J to 6 bases, leaving 6 bases not matched to a gene. Germline values: CDR1 SNHLY, CDR2 FYNNEI. CDR3 protein: CALGTVDGYTF. The CDR3 bases are TGTGCCCTGGGGACAGTCGATGGCTACACCTTC.

This CDR3 reads CASSLALAGGNEQFF. The CDR3 region has the DNA TGCGCCAGCAGCTTGGCACTAGCGGGGGGGAATGAGCAGTTCTTC. This rearrangement joins TRBV5-1 to TRBJ2-1, with 13 bases identical to TRBD2. Germline CDR1 reads SGHRS; CDR2 reads YFSETQ. CDR3 length equals 15 residues. The V gene end was trimmed by 0 bases and the J gene end by 7 bases; junction bases not matched to a gene: 1.

The V call is TRBV28, the J call TRBJ2-5; 7 bases are a match to TRBD1. With V trimmed by 6 bases and J by 5 bases, 6 bases remained unmatched. From germline, CDR1 is MDHEN and CDR2 SYDVKM. There are 13 residues in the CDR3. CDR3 sequence: CASRTVRGETQYF. The CDR3 bases are TGTGCCAGCAGGACGGTCAGGGGGGAGACCCAGTACTTC.

This chain uses TRBV19 with TRBJ2-5; D perhaps matches TRBD2 (5 bases). CDR1 and CDR2 from the germline V gene are LNHDA and SQIVND (reference sequence). The CDR3 has 14 amino acids. V lost 10 bases, J lost 3 bases, and 18 bases lay in between. CDR3 region: CATPCRECKETQYF. As DNA, the CDR3 is TGTGCCACCCCATGTCGGGAATGCAAAGAGACCCAGTACTTC. Full variable domain (rest looked up from reference TRBV19 and TRBJ2-5): DGGITQSPKYLFRKEGQNVTLSCEQNLNHDAMYWYRQDPGQGLRLIYYSQIVNDFQKGDIAEGYSVSREKKESFPLTVTSAQKNPTAFYLCATPCRECKETQYFGPGTRLLVL.

The chain recombines TRBV18 with TRBJ2-7, with D uncertain. CDR3 size: 12 residues. The V gene's germline CDR1 is KGHSH and CDR2 LQKENI. Deletions cut 2 bases from V and 6 bases from J, with 8 bases between. Written as DNA, the CDR3 is TGTGCCAGCTCACCAGCAGCCCTCGAGCAGTACTTC. Amino acids: CASSPAALEQYF.

This sequence joins TRBV28 and TRBJ1-5; possibly TRBD1 for D (5 bases). CDR1 and CDR2 (germline): MDHEN, SYDVKM. This CDR3 spans 13 amino acids. V was shortened by 7 bases and J by 4 bases, with 11 bases between the two germline ends. The CDR3 loop reads CASNGGGNQPQHF. DNA for the CDR3: TGTGCCAGCAACGGTGGGGGAAATCAGCCCCAGCATTTT.

The chain joins TRBV19 to TRBJ2-5; tentatively, D is TRBD1 or TRBD2 (5 bases each). The germline CDR1 and CDR2 sequences are LNHDA and SQIVND (reference sequence). Trimming shortened V by 4 bases and J by 4 bases, and 7 bases separated the two germline ends. The CDR3 runs to 12 residues. The CDR3 sequence is CASSRGSETQYF. Here the CDR3 DNA reads TGTGCCAGTAGTAGGGGGTCAGAGACCCAGTACTTC.

V and J are TRBV4-3 and TRBJ2-7; tentatively, D is TRBD1 (5 bases). The CDR3 extends over 18 amino acids. Trimming stripped 0 bases from V and 2 bases from J, with 20 bases between. Germline-derived CDR1 and CDR2 are LGHNA and YSLEER. The CDR3 nucleotides are TGCGCCAGCAGCCAAGATCAAGGGGCCCGCGGTGGACCCTACGAGCAGTACTTC. Protein: CASSQDQGARGGPYEQYF.

V is TRBV7-2 and J is TRBJ2-5; 13 bases agree with TRBD2. The CDR3 has 16 residues. J gave up 4 bases and V 1 base, and 3 bases lay outside the gene matches. CDR1 is SGHTA and CDR2 is FQGNSA in the germline V gene. CDR3 bases: TGTGCCAGCAGCTTAGAGGGACTAGCGGGAACAGAGACCCAGTACTTC. It is translated as CASSLEGLAGTETQYF.

This clone has a single count. V and J are TRBV19 and TRBJ1-5; 8 nucleotides line up with TRBD1. CDR3 length equals 13 residues. CDR1 is LNHDA and CDR2 is SQIVND in the germline V gene (reference sequence). V gave up 5 bases and J gave up 7 bases; unmatched junction bases: 4. CDR3 protein: CASSGTGRQPQHF. DNA of the CDR3: TGTGCCAGTAGTGGGACAGGAAGACAGCCCCAGCATTTT. Full variable domain (missing parts from reference TRBV19 and TRBJ1-5): DGGITQSPKYLFRKEGQNVTLSCEQNLNHDAMYWYRQDPGQGLRLIYYSQIVNDFQKGDIAEGYSVSREKKESFPLTVTSAQKNPTAFYLCASSGTGRQPQHFGDGTRLSIL.

V usage is TRBV28 and J usage is TRBJ1-1, with no clear D. CDR1 and CDR2 from the germline V gene are MDHEN and SYDVKM. V was pared by 4 bases and J by 1 base, with 13 bases between. There are 15 residues in the CDR3. The DNA of the CDR3 is TGTGCCAGCAGTTCCCCAAGGACGGGGAACACTGAAGCTTTCTTT. It specifies CASSSPRTGNTEAFF.

V gene TRBV12-3 or TRBV12-4 combines with J gene TRBJ1-5; 8 bases agree with TRBD1. V lost 5 bases, J lost 6 bases, and 3 bases stayed unmatched. CDR3 length equals 13 residues. The DNA of the CDR3 is TGTGCCAGCAGTGGACAGGGCGCTCAGCCCCAGCATTTT. Its translation is CASSGQGAQPQHF.

This chain links TRBV2 with TRBJ2-3; unclear D gene. This CDR3 spans 13 amino acids. Germline V lookup: CDR1 SNHLY, CDR2 FYNNEI. With 7 bases removed from V and 0 bases from J, the gap between germline ends came to 8 bases. The CDR3 loop is CASTVGSTDTQYF. The CDR3 DNA is TGTGCCAGCACCGTAGGTAGCACAGATACGCAGTATTTT.

The V gene is TRBV7-3, the J gene TRBJ2-1, with 7 bases matching TRBD2. The CDR3 has 12 residues. Germline values: CDR1 SGHTA, CDR2 FQGTGA. Unmatched junction bases numbered 2, after V lost 5 bases and J lost 7 bases. The CDR3 DNA reads TGTGCCAGCAGCGTCGGGGGGAATGAGCAGTTCTTC. Amino acid sequence: CASSVGGNEQFF. Complete variable domain (other parts from reference TRBV7-3 and TRBJ2-1): GAGVSQTPSNKVTEKGKYVELRCDPISGHTALYWYRQSLGQGPEFLIYFQGTGAADDSGLPNDRFFAVRPEGSVSTLKIQRTERGDSAVYLCASSVGGNEQFFGPGTRLTVL.

The chain joins TRBV5-6 to TRBJ1-1; D call uncertain. The CDR3 spans 13 residues. Germline CDR1 SGHDT, CDR2 YYEEEE. Trimming shortened V by 2 bases and J by 1 base, and 6 bases separated the two germline ends. CDR3 loop: CASSLGRNTEAFF. The DNA of the CDR3 is TGTGCCAGCAGCTTAGGCAGGAACACTGAAGCTTTCTTT.

The chain employs TRBV15 and TRBJ2-7; no firm D call. The length of the CDR3 is 14 residues. From germline, CDR1 is LNHNV and CDR2 YYDKDF (reference sequence). V was cut by 0 bases and J by 4 bases, with 10 bases left in between. Here the CDR3 DNA reads TGTGCCACCAGCAGAGATCGGGCAGCGTACGAGCAGTACTTC. This translates into CATSRDRAAYEQYF.

This clone was seen a few times. The chain carries TRBV18 and TRBJ1-2; D might be TRBD1 (5 bases). V gave up 1 base and J gave up 6 bases, with 9 bases separating them. There are 13 residues in the CDR3. Germline V gives CDR1 KGHSH, CDR2 LQKENI. The CDR3 coding sequence is TGTGCCAGCTCACCACAGGGGCCAAATGGCTACACCTTC. The encoded protein is CASSPQGPNGYTF.

The chain is built from TRBV5-1 and TRBJ2-5; 9 bases are shared with TRBD1. CDR1 and CDR2 from the germline V gene are SGHRS and YFSETQ. Trimming took 4 bases from V and 3 from J; bases not matched to a gene: 7. CDR3 length: 15 amino acids. In DNA form, the CDR3 reads TGCGCCAGCAGCCGAGCCGGACAGGGGAAAGAGACCCAGTACTTC. It codes for CASSRAGQGKETQYF.

This sequence joins TRBV19 and TRBJ1-2; 8 nucleotides line up with TRBD1. V lost 1 base to trimming and J lost 6 bases; unmatched junction nucleotides: 13. The CDR3 has 17 amino acids. Germline CDR1 is LNHDA and CDR2 is SQIVND (reference sequence). In DNA form, the CDR3 reads TGTGCCAGTAGTATAGTGAGCCCAGGGGGCGGCCGCAATGGCTACACCTTC. This gives the protein CASSIVSPGGGRNGYTF.

The chain couples TRBV2 to TRBJ1-5, with D perhaps TRBD1 (6 bases). This CDR3 region has 15 residues. V was trimmed by 2 bases and J by 1 base, leaving 9 bases between them. Germline V gives CDR1 SNHLY, CDR2 FYNNEI. This CDR3 is CASSETGGSNQPQHF. The CDR3 DNA is TGTGCCAGCAGTGAAACGGGGGGCAGCAATCAGCCCCAGCATTTT.

This chain uses TRBV25-1 with TRBJ2-2; D unresolved. This CDR3 comprises 16 residues. Trimming removed 3 bases at V and 3 bases at J, with 14 bases between. The germline V gene has CDR1 MGHDK and CDR2 SYGVNS. Here the CDR3 DNA reads TGTGCCAGCAGTGATGCCGCGAAACCGTACACCGGGGAGCTGTTTTTT. Translated: CASSDAAKPYTGELFF.

The V and J genes are TRBV6-4 and TRBJ2-3, with D possibly TRBD2 on 5 matching bases. Germline CDR1 is MRHNA and CDR2 is SNTAGT. Deletions cut 2 bases from V and 8 bases from J, with 8 bases between. The CDR3 totals 12 residues. This CDR3 is CASSDAGGTQYF. The CDR3 region has the DNA TGTGCCAGCAGTGACGCCGGAGGTACGCAGTATTTT.

The chain is built from TRBV9 and TRBJ2-3; no firm D call. Trimming cost V 0 bases and J 3 bases, with 8 bases left between them. CDR1 is SGDLS and CDR2 is YYNGEE in the germline V gene. The CDR3 contains 14 residues. CDR3 protein: CASSVGQQTDTQYF. DNA for the CDR3: TGTGCCAGCAGCGTAGGTCAGCAAACAGATACGCAGTATTTT. The entire variable domain, with the rest obtained from reference TRBV9 and TRBJ2-3, is as follows: DSGVTQTPKHLITATGQRVTLRCSPRSGDLSVYWYQQSLDQGLQFLIQYYNGEERAKGNILERFSAQQFPDLHSELNLSSLELGDSALYFCASSVGQQTDTQYFGPGTRLTVL.

This chain connects TRBV7-3 to TRBJ2-3; D possibly corresponds to TRBD1 (5 bases). The CDR3 runs 15 residues. The V gene's germline CDR1 is SGHTA and CDR2 FQGTGA. Trimming took 1 base from V and 4 from J, leaving 12 bases between them. In nucleotides, the CDR3 is TGTGCCAGCAGCTTAAATTCAGGGATCGCAGATACGCAGTATTTT. Amino acids: CASSLNSGIADTQYF.

J is TRBJ2-1 and V is TRBV24-1; D is perhaps TRBD2 (5 bases). Germline V gene sequence: CDR1 KGHDR, CDR2 SFDVKD. Trimming pared 2 bases from V and 8 bases from J, leaving 18 bases between. The CDR3 is 16 amino acids. The CDR3 sequence: CATSDYSAQGGHEQFF. As DNA, the CDR3 is TGTGCCACCAGTGATTACTCGGCCCAAGGAGGTCATGAGCAGTTCTTC.

The chain links TRBV7-9 to TRBJ2-7; the match to TRBD1 covers 7 bases. In germline, CDR1 is SEHNR, CDR2 FQNEAQ (reference sequence). V gave up 5 bases and J gave up 6 bases; unmatched junction bases: 10. This CDR3 region has 14 residues. In DNA, the CDR3 is TGTGCCAGCAGCCCGACAGGGAGCAGATTCGAGCAGTACTTC. Residues: CASSPTGSRFEQYF.

The chain uses TRBV30 and TRBJ1-1; D unclear. This CDR3 has 15 amino acids. V was shortened by 2 bases and J by 1 base, with 14 bases between the two germline ends. The germline V gene has CDR1 GTSNPN and CDR2 SVGIG (reference sequence). This chain's CDR3 is CAWSFGGSPNTEAFF. The CDR3 region has the DNA TGTGCCTGGAGTTTCGGCGGAAGCCCGAACACTGAAGCTTTCTTT. The full variable domain, in which reference TRBV30 and TRBJ1-1 provide the parts outside the CDR3, is SQTIHQWPATLVQPVGSPLSLECTVEGTSNPNLYWYRQAAGRGLQLLFYSVGIGQISSEVPQNLSASRPQDRQFILSSKKLLLSDSGFYLCAWSFGGSPNTEAFFGQGTRLTVV.